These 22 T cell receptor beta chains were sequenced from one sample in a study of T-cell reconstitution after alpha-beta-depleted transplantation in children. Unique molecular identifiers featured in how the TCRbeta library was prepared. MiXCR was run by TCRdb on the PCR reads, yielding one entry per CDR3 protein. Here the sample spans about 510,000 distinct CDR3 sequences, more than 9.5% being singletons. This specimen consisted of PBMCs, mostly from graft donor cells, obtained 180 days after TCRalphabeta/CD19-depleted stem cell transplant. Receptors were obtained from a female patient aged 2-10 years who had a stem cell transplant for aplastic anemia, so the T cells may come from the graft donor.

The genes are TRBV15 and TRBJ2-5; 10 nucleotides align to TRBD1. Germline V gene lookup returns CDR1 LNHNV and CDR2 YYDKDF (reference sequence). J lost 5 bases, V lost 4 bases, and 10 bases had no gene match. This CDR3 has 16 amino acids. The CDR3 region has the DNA TGTGCCACCAGCACCCTGGGGACAGGGGCTCGTGAGACCCAGTACTTC. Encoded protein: CATSTLGTGARETQYF. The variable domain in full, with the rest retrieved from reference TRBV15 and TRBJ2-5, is DAMVIQNPRYQVTQFGKPVTLSCSQTLNHNVMYWYQQKSSQAPKLLFHYYDKDFNNEADTPDNFQSRRPNTSFCFLDIRSPGLGDTAMYLCATSTLGTGARETQYFGPGTRLLVL.

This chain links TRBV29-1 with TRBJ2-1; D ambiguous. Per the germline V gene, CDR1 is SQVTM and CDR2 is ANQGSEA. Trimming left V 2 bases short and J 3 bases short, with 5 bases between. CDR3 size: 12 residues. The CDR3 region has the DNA TGCAGCGTTGAACAGAACTACAATGAGCAGTTCTTC. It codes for CSVEQNYNEQFF.

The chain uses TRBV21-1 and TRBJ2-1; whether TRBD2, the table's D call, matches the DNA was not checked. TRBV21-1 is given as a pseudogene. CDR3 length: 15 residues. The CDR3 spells CASSPGGSAQDEQFF. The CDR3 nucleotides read TGTGCCAGCAGCCCGGGCGGCAGCGCCCAGGATGAGCAGTTCTTC.

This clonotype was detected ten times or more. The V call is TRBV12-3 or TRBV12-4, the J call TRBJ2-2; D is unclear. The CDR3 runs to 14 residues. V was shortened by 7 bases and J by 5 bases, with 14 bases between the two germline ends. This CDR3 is CASNLNPSTGELFF. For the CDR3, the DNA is TGTGCCAGCAACCTAAACCCTTCGACCGGGGAGCTGTTTTTT.

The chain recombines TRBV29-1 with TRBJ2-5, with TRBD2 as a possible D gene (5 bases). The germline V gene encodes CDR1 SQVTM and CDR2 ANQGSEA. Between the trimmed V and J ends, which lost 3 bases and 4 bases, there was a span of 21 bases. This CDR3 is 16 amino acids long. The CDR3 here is CSVDLVPNLSGETQYF. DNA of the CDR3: TGCAGCGTTGATTTAGTCCCCAATTTGAGCGGAGAGACCCAGTACTTC.

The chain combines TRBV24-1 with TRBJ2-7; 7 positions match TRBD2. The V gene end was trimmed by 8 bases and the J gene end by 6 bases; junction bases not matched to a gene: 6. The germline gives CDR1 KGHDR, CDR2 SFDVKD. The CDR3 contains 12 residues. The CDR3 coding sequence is TGTGCCACCATGGCGGGAGAGGGCGAGCAGTACGTC. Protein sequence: CATMAGEGEQYV.

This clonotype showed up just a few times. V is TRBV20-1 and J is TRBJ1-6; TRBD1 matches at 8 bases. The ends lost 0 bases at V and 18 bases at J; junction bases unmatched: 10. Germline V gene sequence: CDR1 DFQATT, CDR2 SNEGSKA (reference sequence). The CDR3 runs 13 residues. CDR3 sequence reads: CSARDLADREAHF. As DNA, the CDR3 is TGCAGTGCTAGAGATCTCGCGGACAGGGAAGCCCACTTT.

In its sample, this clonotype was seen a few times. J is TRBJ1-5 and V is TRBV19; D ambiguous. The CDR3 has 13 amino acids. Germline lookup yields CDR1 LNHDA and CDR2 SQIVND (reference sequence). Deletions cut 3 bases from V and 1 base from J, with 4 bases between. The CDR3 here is CASSIESNQPQHF. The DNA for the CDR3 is TGTGCCAGTAGTATCGAAAGCAATCAGCCCCAGCATTTT.

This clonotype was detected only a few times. The CDR3 region is CASSLLVYEQYF. CDR3 bases: TGTGCCAGCAGCTTACTAGTCTACGAGCAGTACTTC. The V and J genes are TRBV11-2 and TRBJ2-7; unclear D gene. CDR3 length: 12 amino acids. The V end was cut by 2 bases, the J end by 3 bases, with 5 bases between. From germline, CDR1 is SGHAT and CDR2 FQNNGV.

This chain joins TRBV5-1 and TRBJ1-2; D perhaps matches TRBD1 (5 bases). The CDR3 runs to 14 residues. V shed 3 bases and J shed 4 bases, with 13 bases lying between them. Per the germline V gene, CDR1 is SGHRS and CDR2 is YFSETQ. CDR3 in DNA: TGCGCCAGCAGCTGGGACCGTTGGGGCTATGGCTACACCTTC. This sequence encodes CASSWDRWGYGYTF.

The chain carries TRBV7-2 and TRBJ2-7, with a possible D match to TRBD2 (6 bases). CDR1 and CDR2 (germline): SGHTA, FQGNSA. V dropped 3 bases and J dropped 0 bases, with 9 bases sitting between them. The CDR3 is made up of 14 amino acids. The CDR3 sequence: CASSFWEDSYEQYF. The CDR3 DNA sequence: TGTGCCAGCAGCTTCTGGGAGGACTCCTACGAGCAGTACTTC.

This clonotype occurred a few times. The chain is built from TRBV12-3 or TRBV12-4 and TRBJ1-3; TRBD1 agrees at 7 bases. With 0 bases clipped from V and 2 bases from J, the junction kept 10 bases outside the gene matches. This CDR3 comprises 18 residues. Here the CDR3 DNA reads TGTGCCAGCAGTTTAGCGGGGACAGCCTATCGCCCTGGAAACACCATATATTTT. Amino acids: CASSLAGTAYRPGNTIYF.

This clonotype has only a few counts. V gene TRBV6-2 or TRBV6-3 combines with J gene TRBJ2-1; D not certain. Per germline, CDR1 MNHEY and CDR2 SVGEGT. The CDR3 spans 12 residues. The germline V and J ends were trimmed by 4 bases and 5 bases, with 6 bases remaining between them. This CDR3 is CASSWRNNEQFF. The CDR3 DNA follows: TGTGCCAGCAGTTGGCGGAACAATGAGCAGTTCTTC.

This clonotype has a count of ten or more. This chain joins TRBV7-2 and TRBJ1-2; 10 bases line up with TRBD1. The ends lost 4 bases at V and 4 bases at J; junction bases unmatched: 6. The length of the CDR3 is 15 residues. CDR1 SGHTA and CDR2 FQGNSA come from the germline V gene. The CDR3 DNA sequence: TGTGCCAGCAGCTACCAGACAGGGGGCGGCTATGGCTACACCTTC. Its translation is CASSYQTGGGYGYTF.

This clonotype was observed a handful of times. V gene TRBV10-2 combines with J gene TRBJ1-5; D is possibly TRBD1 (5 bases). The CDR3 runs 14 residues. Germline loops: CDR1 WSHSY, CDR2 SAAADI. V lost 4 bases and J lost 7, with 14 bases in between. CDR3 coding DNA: TGCGCCAGCAGTGCCCCCGGTGGGGGACAGCCCCAGCATTTT. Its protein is CASSAPGGGQPQHF.

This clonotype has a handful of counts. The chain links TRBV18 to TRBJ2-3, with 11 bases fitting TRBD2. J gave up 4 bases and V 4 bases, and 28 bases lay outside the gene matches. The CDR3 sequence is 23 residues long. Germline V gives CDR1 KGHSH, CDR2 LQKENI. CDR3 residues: CASSQRNTSSATSGSRCPDTQYF. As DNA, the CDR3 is TGTGCCAGCTCACAACGGAATACCTCTAGTGCCACTAGCGGGAGTCGCTGCCCAGATACGCAGTATTTT.

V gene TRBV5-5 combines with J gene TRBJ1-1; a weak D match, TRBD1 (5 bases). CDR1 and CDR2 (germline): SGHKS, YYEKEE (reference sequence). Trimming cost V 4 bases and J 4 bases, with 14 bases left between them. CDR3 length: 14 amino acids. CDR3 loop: CASSLGLSGTEAFF. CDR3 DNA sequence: TGTGCCAGCAGCCTGGGACTCTCCGGCACTGAAGCTTTCTTT.

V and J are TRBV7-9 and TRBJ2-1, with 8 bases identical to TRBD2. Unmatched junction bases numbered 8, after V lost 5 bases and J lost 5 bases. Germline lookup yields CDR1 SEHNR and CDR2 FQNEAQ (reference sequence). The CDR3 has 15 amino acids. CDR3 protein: CASSPNPGLDNEQFF. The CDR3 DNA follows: TGTGCCAGCAGCCCTAACCCGGGACTAGACAATGAGCAGTTCTTC.

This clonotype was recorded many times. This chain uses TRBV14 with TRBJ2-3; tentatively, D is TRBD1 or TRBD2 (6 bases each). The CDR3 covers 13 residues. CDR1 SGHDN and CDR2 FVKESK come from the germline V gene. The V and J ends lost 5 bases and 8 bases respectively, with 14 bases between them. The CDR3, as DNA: TGTGCCAGCAGCTTCAGGGGAGGCGGTACGCAGTATTTT. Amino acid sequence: CASSFRGGGTQYF. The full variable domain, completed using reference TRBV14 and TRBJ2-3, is EAGVTQFPSHSVIEKGQTVTLRCDPISGHDNLYWYRRVMGKEIKFLLHFVKESKQDESGMPNNRFLAERTGGTYSTLKVQPAELEDSGVYFCASSFRGGGTQYFGPGTRLTVL.

This CDR3 reads CASSPQSSNTEAFF. CDR3 bases: TGTGCCAGCTCACCACAGTCCAGCAACACTGAAGCTTTCTTT. The chain carries TRBV18 and TRBJ1-1; D gene unclear. This CDR3 has 14 amino acids. With 1 base removed from V and 2 bases from J, the gap between germline ends came to 8 bases. In germline, CDR1 is KGHSH, CDR2 LQKENI.

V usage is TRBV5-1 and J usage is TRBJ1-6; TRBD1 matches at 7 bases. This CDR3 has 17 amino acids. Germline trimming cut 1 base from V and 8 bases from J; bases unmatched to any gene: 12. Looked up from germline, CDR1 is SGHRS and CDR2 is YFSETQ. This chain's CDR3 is CASSLKGQSPPDSPLHF. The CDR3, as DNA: TGCGCCAGCAGCTTGAAGGGACAGTCTCCCCCGGATTCACCCCTCCACTTT.

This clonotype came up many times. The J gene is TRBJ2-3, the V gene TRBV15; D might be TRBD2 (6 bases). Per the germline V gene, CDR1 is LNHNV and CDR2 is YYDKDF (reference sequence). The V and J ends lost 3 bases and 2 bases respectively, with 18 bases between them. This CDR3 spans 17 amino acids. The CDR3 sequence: CATSSLEERAYTDTQYF. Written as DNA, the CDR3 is TGTGCCACCAGCAGCCTTGAAGAGCGGGCCTACACAGATACGCAGTATTTT.